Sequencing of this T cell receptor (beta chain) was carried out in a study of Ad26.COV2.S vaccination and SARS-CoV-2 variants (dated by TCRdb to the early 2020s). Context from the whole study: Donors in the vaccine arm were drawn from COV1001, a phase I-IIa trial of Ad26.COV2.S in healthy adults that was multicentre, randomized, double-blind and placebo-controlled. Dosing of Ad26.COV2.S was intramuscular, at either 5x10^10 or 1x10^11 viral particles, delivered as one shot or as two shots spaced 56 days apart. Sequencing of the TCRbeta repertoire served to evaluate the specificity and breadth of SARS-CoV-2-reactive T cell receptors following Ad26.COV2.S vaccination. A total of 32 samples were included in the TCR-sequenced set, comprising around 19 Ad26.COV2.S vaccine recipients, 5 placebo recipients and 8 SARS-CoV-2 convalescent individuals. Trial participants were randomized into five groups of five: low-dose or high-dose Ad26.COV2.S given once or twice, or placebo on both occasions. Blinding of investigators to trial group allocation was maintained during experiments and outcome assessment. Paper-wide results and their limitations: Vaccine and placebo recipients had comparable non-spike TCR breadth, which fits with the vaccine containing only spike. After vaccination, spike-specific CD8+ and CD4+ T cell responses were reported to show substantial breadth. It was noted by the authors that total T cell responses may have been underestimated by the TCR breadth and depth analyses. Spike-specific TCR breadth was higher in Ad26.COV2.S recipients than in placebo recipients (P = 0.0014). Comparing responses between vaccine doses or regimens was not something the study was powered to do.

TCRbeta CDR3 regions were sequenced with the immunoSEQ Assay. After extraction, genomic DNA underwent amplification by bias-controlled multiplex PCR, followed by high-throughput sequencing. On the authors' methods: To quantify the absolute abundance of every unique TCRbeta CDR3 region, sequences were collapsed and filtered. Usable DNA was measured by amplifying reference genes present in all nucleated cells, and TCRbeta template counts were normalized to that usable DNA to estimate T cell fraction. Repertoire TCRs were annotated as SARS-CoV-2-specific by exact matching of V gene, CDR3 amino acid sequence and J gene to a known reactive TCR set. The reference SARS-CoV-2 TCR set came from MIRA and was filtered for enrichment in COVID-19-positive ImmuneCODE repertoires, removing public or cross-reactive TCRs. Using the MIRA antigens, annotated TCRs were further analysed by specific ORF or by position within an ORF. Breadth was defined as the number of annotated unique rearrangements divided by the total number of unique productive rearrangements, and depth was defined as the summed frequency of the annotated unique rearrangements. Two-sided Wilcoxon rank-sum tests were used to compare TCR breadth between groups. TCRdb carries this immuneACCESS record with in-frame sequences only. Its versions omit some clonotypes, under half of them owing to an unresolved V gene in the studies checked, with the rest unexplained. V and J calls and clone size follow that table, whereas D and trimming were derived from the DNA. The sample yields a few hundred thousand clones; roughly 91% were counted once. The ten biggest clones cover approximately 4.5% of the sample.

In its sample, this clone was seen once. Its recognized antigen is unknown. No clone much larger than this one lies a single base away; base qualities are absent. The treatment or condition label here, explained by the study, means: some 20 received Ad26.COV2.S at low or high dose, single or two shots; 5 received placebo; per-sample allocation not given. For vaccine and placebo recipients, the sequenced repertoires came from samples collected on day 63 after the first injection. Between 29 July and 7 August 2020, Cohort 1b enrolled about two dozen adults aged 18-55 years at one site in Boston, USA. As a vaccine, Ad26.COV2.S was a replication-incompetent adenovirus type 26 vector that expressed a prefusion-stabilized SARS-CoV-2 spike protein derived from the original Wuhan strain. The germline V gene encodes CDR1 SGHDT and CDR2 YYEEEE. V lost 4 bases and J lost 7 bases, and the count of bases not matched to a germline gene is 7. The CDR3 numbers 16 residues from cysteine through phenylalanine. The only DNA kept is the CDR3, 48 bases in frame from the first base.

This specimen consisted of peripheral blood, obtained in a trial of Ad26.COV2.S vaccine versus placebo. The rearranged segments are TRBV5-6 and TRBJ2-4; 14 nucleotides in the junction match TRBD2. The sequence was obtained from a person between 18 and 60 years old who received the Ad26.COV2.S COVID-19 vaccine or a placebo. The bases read TGTGCCAGCAGCGCTGGACTAGCGGGAGGATGGAACATTCAGTACTTC. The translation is CASSAGLAGGWNIQYF.